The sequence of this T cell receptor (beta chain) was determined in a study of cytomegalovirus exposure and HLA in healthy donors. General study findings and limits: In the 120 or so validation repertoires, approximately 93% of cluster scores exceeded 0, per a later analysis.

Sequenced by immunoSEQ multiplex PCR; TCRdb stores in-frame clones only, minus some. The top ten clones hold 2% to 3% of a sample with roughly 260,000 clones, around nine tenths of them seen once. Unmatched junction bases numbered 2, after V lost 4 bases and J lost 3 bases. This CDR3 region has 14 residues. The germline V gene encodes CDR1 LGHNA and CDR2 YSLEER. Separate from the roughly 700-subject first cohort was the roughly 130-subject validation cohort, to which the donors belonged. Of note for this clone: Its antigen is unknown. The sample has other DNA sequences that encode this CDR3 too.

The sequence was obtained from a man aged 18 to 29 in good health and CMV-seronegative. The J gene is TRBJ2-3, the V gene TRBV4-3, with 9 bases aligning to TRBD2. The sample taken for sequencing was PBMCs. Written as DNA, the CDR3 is TGCGCCAGCAGCCCGGGACTAGCTACAGATACGCAGTATTTT. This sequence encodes CASSPGLATDTQYF.